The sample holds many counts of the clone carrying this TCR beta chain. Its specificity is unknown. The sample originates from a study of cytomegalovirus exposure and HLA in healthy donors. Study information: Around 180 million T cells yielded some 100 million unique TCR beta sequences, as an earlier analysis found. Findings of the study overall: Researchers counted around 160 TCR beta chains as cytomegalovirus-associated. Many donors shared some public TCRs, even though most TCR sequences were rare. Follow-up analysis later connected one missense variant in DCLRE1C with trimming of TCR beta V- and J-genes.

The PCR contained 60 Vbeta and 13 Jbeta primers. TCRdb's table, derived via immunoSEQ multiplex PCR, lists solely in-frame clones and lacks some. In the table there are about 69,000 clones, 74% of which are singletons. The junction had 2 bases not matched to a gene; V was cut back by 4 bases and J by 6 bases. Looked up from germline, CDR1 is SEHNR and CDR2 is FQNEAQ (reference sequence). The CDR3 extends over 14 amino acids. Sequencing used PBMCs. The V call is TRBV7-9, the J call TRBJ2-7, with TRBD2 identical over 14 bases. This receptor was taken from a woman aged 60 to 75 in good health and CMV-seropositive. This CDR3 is CASSSGLAGVEQYF. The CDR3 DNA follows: TGTGCCAGCAGCTCGGGACTAGCGGGAGTCGAGCAGTACTTC.